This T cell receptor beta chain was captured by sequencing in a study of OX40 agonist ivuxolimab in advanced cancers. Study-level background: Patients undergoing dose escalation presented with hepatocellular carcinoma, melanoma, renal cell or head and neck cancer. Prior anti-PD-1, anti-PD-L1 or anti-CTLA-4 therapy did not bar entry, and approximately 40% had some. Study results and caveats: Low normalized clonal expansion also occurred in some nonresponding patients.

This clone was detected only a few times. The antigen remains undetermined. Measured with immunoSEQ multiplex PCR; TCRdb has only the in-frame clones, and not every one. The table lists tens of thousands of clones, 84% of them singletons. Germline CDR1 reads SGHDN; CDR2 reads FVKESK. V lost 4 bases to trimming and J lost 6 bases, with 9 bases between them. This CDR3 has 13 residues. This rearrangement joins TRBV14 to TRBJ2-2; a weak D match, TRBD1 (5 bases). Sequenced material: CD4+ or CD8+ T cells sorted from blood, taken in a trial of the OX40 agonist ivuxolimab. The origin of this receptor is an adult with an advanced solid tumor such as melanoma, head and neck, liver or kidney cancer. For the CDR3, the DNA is TGTGCCAGCAGCCCCAGGGTATCCGGGGAGCTGTTTTTT. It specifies CASSPRVSGELFF.